This TCR beta chain comes out of a study of T cells in localized non-small cell lung cancer. Comment on this clone: Antigen: not known.

TCRdb's copy holds only in-frame clones and misses some; the assay was immunoSEQ multiplex PCR. The sample has about 55,000 clones; over 70% are singletons. General study findings and limits: Sequencing was limited to one tumor region, leaving the possibility of heterogeneity open. Clonality peaked in uninvolved adjacent lung rather than tumor.

CDR3 length equals 13 residues. CDR1 and CDR2 (germline): SQVTM, ANQGSEA. V shed 5 bases and J shed 4 bases, with 14 bases lying between them. Here the sequenced sample was peripheral blood mononuclear cells, taken before any cancer treatment. This sequence originates from a man aged 35-69 years with stage III lung adenocarcinoma. The rearrangement joins TRBV29-1 to TRBJ1-2, with no clear D. CDR3 DNA sequence: TGCAGCGTTAGGACGGTTAACCCCTATGGCTACACCTTC. Protein product: CSVRTVNPYGYTF.